The 16 T cell receptor beta chains in this list originate from one sample, sequenced in a study of blood T cell repertoires in COVID-19. Profiled with immunoSEQ multiplex PCR; TCRdb holds only in-frame clones, not every one. The table has 490,000 or so clones, about 85% seen once. The sequenced material came from PBMCs or T cells enriched from blood (not recorded which). Source of these receptors: a woman in her sixties who had recovered from COVID-19.

V is TRBV7-9 and J is TRBJ1-3; TRBD1 aligns across 7 bases. V shed 6 bases, J shed 4 bases, and the junction held 12 bases outside the gene matches. The germline CDR1 and CDR2 sequences are SEHNR and FQNEAQ (reference sequence). The length of the CDR3 is 16 residues. The CDR3 spells CASSYSTGRAGNTIYF. The CDR3 DNA sequence: TGTGCCAGCAGTTATTCGACAGGGAGAGCAGGAAACACCATATATTTT.

The chain uses TRBV5-5 and TRBJ1-2; tentatively, D is TRBD1 (5 bases). Germline values: CDR1 SGHKS, CDR2 YYEKEE (reference sequence). V was pared by 3 bases and J by 0 bases, with 18 bases between. CDR3 length: 17 amino acids. In DNA, the CDR3 is TGTGCCAGCAGCTCCAACCCTGGGGCCGAAACTAACTATGGCTACACCTTC. Translating gives CASSSNPGAETNYGYTF.

The chain uses TRBV5-4 and TRBJ2-3, with 8 bases lining up with TRBD1. With 0 bases clipped from V and 1 base from J, the junction kept 1 base outside the gene matches. CDR1 SGHNT and CDR2 YYREEE come from the germline V gene (reference sequence). This CDR3 has 15 amino acids. The CDR3, as DNA: TGTGCCAGCAGCTTGGGCAGGGGGCGCACAGATACGCAGTATTTT. Encoded protein: CASSLGRGRTDTQYF.

The chain is built from TRBV19 and TRBJ1-2; 7 bases map to TRBD1. J gave up 4 bases and V 11 bases, and 25 bases lay outside the gene matches. The CDR3 loop spans 18 amino acids. CDR1 LNHDA and CDR2 SQIVND come from the germline V gene (reference sequence). CDR3 coding DNA: TGTGCCTCAAAAGGAAGTTATTTGGGGACAGTGGTCCTCTATGGCTACACCTTC. The encoded protein is CASKGSYLGTVVLYGYTF.

The chain uses TRBV3-1 (or the pseudogene TRBV3-2) and TRBJ1-1, with D unclear. V was clipped by 0 bases and J by 1 base, with 9 bases between them. The germline CDR1 and CDR2 sequences are LGHDT and YNNKEL (reference sequence). The CDR3 loop spans 15 amino acids. CDR3 DNA sequence: TGTGCCAGCAGCCAAGATCTTGGCGGGAACACTGAAGCTTTCTTT. This gives the protein CASSQDLGGNTEAFF.

J is TRBJ2-5 and V is TRBV19, with D possibly being TRBD2 (5 bases). Trimming took off 5 bases at V and 0 bases at J, with 7 bases between the two ends. This CDR3 spans 13 amino acids. Germline CDR1 and CDR2: LNHDA and SQIVND (reference sequence). The CDR3: CASSGSYQETQYF. CDR3 coding DNA: TGTGCCAGTAGTGGGAGTTACCAAGAGACCCAGTACTTC.

This chain uses TRBV6-5 with TRBJ2-1; 15 nucleotides agree with TRBD2. J was trimmed by 7 bases and V by 2 bases; bases with no gene match: 3. CDR3 length: 16 residues. Germline V lookup: CDR1 MNHEY, CDR2 SVGAGI. The chain's CDR3 is CASSYTGLAGGNEQFF. The CDR3 nucleotides read TGTGCCAGCAGTTACACCGGACTAGCGGGGGGGAATGAGCAGTTCTTC.

Here the CDR3 reads CASSFGGDGYTF. The CDR3 DNA reads TGTGCCAGCAGCTTCGGGGGGGATGGCTACACCTTC. The chain combines TRBV7-9 with TRBJ1-2, with D perhaps matching TRBD1 (5 bases). This CDR3 is built from 12 residues. Germline V gene data show CDR1 as SEHNR and CDR2 as FQNEAQ (reference sequence). V was shortened by 3 bases and J by 6 bases, with 8 bases between the two germline ends.

The rearrangement joins TRBV4-2 to TRBJ2-7; 13 nucleotides line up with TRBD2. From germline, CDR1 is LGHNA and CDR2 YNFKEQ. The CDR3 loop spans 16 amino acids. The junction had 2 bases not matched to a gene; V was cut back by 1 base and J by 2 bases. The CDR3 DNA reads as TGTGCCAGCAGCCAAGGACTAGCGGGGGGCGCCTACGAGCAGTACTTC. It codes for CASSQGLAGGAYEQYF.

Comments on this clone: The same CDR3 is also encoded by other DNA sequences in this sample. This sequence joins TRBV3-1 (or the pseudogene TRBV3-2) and TRBJ1-6; 9 bases align to TRBD1. Germline trimming cut 3 bases from V and 7 bases from J; bases unmatched to any gene: 1. The CDR3 sequence is 14 residues long. In germline, CDR1 is LGHDT, CDR2 YNNKEL (reference sequence). The DNA of the CDR3 is TGTGCCAGCAGCCAGGGACAGGGCAATTCACCCCTCCACTTT. It specifies CASSQGQGNSPLHF.

The chain employs TRBV7-2 and TRBJ2-1, with D perhaps TRBD1 (5 bases). V was shortened by 7 bases and J by 3 bases, with 10 bases between the two germline ends. The CDR3 runs to 13 residues. The germline gives CDR1 SGHTA, CDR2 FQGNSA. CDR3 sequence: CASTFDSYNEQFF. The CDR3 nucleotides are TGTGCCAGCACCTTCGACAGCTACAATGAGCAGTTCTTC.

The chain couples TRBV1 to TRBJ2-1; the tabulated D call, TRBD2, remains unverified against the DNA. TRBV1 represents a pseudogene. The CDR3 is 14 amino acids. This CDR3 is CTSSRKRGPNEQFF. The CDR3 bases are TGCACCAGCAGCCGCAAGCGGGGGCCGAATGAGCAGTTCTTC.

The chain couples TRBV30 to TRBJ1-2; TRBD1 matches at 10 bases. The length of the CDR3 is 15 residues. V lost 1 base, J lost 6 bases, and 8 bases stayed unmatched. In germline, CDR1 is GTSNPN, CDR2 SVGIG (reference sequence). Here the CDR3 reads CAWSGKDRGSDGYTF. The CDR3 DNA sequence: TGTGCCTGGAGTGGAAAGGACAGGGGGTCTGATGGCTACACCTTC.

The chain carries TRBV13 and TRBJ2-2; 8 bases fit TRBD1. Germline-derived CDR1 and CDR2 are PRHDT and FYEKMQ (reference sequence). Trimming took 7 bases from V and 0 from J; bases not matched to a gene: 4. The CDR3 runs to 15 residues. This CDR3 is CASTSGGTNTGELFF. Written as DNA, the CDR3 is TGTGCCAGCACCTCAGGGGGCACGAACACCGGGGAGCTGTTTTTT.

The chain couples TRBV18 to TRBJ2-1, with TRBD2 as a possible D gene (6 bases). The germline CDR1 and CDR2 sequences are KGHSH and LQKENI. V lost 6 bases and J lost 5, with 11 bases in between. The CDR3 is 13 amino acids. The CDR3: CASSTGLDNEQFF. CDR3 bases: TGTGCCAGCTCGACGGGACTGGACAATGAGCAGTTCTTC.

Of note for this clone: Other nucleotide sequences from this sample produce the same CDR3. V gene TRBV19 combines with J gene TRBJ1-1; 7 bases align to TRBD1. The V segment lost 3 bases and the J segment 5 bases; nucleotides outside the gene matches: 3. Germline assignment: CDR1 LNHDA and CDR2 SQIVND (reference sequence). This CDR3 has 13 amino acids. The CDR3 DNA reads TGTGCCAGTAGTATTGACAGGGATACTGAAGCTTTCTTT. Protein sequence: CASSIDRDTEAFF.